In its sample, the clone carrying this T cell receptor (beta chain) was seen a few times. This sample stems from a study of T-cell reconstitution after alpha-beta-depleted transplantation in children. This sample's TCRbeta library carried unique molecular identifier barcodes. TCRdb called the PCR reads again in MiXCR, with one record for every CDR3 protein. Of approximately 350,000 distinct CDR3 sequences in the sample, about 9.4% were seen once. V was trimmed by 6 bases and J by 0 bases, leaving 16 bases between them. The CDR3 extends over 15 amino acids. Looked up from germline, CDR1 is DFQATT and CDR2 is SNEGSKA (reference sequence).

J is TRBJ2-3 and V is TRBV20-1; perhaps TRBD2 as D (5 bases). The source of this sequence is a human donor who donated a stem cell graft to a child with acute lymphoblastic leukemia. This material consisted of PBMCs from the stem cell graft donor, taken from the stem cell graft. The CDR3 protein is CSAGPLERSTDTQYF. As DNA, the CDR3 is TGCAGTGCCGGGCCACTAGAGCGGAGCACAGATACGCAGTATTTT.